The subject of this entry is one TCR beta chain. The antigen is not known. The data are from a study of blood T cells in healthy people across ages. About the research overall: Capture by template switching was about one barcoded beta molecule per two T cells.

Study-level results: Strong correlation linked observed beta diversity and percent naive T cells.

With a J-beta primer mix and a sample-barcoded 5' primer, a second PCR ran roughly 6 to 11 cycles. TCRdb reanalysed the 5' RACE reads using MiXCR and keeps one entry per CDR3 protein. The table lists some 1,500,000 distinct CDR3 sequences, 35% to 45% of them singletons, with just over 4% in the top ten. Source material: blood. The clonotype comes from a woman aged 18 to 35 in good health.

CDR3 DNA sequence: TGCAGTGCTAGGGGGCTAGGACTAGCGACCGGGGAGCTGTTTTTT. Its translation is CSARGLGLATGELFF. The genes are TRBV20-1 and TRBJ2-2; 9 bases are a match to TRBD2. CDR3 length: 15 residues. Trimming took 3 bases from V and 5 from J; bases not matched to a gene: 7. The germline CDR1 and CDR2 sequences are DFQATT and SNEGSKA (reference sequence).